The sequence of this T cell receptor beta chain was determined in a study of tumor-infiltrating lymphocytes in oesophageal squamous cell carcinoma. TCRdb passed the PCR reads through MiXCR, listing each CDR3 protein once. The sample has about 10,000 distinct CDR3 sequences, approximately 60% seen once. Germline V lookup: CDR1 MNHEY, CDR2 SVGEGT. This CDR3 has 14 residues. V was clipped by 2 bases and J by 0 bases, with 8 bases between them. Sequencing input: esophageal tumor tissue. The source is a female donor with esophageal squamous cell carcinoma. This rearrangement joins TRBV6-2 or TRBV6-3 to TRBJ2-7; D is perhaps TRBD2 (5 bases). CDR3 loop: CASSYGADSYEQYF. In nucleotides, the CDR3 is TGTGCCAGCAGTTACGGAGCGGACTCCTACGAGCAGTACTTC.